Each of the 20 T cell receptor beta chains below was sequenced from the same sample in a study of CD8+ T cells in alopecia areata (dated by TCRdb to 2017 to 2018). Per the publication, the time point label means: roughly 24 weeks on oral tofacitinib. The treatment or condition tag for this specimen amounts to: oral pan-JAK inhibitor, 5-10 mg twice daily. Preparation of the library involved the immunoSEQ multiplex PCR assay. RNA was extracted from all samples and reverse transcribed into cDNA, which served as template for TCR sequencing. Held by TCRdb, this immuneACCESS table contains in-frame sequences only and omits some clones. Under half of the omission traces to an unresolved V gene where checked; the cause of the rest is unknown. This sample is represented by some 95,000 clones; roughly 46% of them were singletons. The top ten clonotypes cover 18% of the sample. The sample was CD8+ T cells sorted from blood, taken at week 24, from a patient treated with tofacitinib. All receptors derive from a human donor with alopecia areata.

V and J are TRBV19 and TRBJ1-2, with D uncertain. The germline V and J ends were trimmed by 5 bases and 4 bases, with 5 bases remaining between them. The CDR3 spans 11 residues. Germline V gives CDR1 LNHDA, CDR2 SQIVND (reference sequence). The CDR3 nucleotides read TGTGCCAGTAGTCCCGGCTATGGCTACACCTTC. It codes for CASSPGYGYTF.

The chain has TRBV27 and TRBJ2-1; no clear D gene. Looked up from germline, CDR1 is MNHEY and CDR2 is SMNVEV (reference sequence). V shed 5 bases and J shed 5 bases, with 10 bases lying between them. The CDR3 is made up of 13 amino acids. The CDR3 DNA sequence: TGTGCCAGCAGTCCCCGACTTGACAATGAGCAGTTCTTC. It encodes CASSPRLDNEQFF.

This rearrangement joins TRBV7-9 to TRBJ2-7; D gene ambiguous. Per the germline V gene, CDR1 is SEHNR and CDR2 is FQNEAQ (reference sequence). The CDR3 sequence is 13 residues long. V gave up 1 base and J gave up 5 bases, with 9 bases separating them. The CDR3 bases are TGTGCCAGCAGCTTAGTGGGCCCCCACGAGCAGTACTTC. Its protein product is CASSLVGPHEQYF.

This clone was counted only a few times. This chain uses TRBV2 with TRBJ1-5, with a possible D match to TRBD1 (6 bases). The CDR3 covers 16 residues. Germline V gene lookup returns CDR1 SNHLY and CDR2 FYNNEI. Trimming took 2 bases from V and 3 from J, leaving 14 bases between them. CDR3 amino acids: CASSERVGGANQPQHF. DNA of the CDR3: TGTGCCAGCAGTGAACGCGTTGGGGGCGCCAATCAGCCCCAGCATTTT.

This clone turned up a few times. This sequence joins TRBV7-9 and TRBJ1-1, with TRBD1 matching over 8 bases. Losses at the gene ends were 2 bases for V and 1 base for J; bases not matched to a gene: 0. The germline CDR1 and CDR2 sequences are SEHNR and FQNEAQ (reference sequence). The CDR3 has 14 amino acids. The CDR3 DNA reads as TGTGCCAGCAGCTTACAGGGGGCGAACACTGAAGCTTTCTTT. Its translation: CASSLQGANTEAFF.

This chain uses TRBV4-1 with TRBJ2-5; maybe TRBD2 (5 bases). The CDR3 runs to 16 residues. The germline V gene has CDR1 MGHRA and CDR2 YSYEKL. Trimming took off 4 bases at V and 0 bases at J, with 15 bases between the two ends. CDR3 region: CASSPPGLEYQETQYF. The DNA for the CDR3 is TGCGCCAGCAGCCCCCCCGGACTTGAGTACCAAGAGACCCAGTACTTC.

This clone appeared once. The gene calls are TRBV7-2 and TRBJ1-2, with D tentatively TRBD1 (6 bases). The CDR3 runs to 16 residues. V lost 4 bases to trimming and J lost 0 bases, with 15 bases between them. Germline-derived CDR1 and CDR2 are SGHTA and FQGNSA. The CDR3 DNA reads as TGTGCCAGCAGCTCGATGACAGGAACAGCTAACTATGGCTACACCTTC. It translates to CASSSMTGTANYGYTF.

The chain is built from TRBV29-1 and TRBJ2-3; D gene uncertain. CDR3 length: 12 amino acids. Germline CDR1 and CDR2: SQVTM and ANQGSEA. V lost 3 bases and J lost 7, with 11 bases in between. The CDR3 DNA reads TGCAGCGTTGAGTACCCTCTAAATACGCAGTATTTT. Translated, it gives CSVEYPLNTQYF.

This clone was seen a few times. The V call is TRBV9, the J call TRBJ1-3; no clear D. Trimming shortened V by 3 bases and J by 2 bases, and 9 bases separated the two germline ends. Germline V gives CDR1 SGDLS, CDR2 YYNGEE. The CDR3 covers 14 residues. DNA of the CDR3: TGTGCCAGCAGCGCCCTAGGAACTGGAAACACCATATATTTT. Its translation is CASSALGTGNTIYF.

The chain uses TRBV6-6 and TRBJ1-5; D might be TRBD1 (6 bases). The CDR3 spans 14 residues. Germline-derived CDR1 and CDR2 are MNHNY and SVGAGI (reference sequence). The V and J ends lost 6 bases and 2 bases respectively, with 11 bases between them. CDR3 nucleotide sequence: TGTGCCAGCAGAGGAGGGGGAGGCAATCAGCCCCAGCATTTT. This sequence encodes CASRGGGGNQPQHF.

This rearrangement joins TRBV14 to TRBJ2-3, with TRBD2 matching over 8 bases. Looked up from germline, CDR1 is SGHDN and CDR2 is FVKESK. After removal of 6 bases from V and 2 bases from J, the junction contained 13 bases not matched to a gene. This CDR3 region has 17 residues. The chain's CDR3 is CASRPTLAGKPTDTQYF. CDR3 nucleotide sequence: TGTGCCAGCAGACCTACCTTAGCGGGGAAGCCCACAGATACGCAGTATTTT.

CDR3 in amino acids: CASSLARDYTF. CDR3 DNA: TGTGCCAGCAGCTTAGCCAGAGACTACACCTTC. V usage is TRBV7-9 and J usage is TRBJ1-2; D remains ambiguous. Germline CDR1 and CDR2: SEHNR and FQNEAQ (reference sequence). V was trimmed by 0 bases and J by 10 bases, leaving 6 bases between them. There are 11 residues in the CDR3.

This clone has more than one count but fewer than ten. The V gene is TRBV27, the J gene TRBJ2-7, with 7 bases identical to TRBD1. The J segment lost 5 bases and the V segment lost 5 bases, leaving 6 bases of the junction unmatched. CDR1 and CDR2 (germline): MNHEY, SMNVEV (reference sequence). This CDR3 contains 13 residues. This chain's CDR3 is CASSVTGWNEQYF. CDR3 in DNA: TGTGCCAGCAGTGTGACAGGGTGGAACGAGCAGTACTTC.

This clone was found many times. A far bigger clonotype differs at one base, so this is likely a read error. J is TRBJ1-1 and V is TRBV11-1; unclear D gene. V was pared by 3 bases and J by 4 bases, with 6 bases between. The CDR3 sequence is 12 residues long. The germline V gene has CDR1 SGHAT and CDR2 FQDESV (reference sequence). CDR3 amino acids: CASSFGTTEAFF. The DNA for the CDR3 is TGTGCCAGCAGCTTCGGAACCACTGAAGCTTTCTTT.

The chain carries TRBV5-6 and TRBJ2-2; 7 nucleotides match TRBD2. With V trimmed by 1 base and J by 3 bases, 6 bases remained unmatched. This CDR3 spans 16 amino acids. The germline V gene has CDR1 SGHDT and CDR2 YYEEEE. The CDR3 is CASSLIEGRDTGELFF. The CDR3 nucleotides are TGTGCCAGCAGCTTGATCGAGGGGAGGGACACCGGGGAGCTGTTTTTT.

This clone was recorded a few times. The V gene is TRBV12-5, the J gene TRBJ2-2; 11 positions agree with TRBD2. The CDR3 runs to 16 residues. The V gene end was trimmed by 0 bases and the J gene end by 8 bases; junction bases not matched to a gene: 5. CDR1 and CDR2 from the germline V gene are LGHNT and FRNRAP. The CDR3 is CASGLVTSGSSGELFF. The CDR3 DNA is TGTGCTAGTGGTTTGGTAACTAGCGGGAGTTCTGGGGAGCTGTTTTTT.

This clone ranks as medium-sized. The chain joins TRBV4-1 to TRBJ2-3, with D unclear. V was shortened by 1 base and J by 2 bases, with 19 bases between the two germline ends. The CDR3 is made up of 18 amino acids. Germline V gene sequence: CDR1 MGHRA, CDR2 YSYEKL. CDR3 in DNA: TGCGCCAGCAGCCAAGCCGGGCTTGACGTACCCCTCACAGATACGCAGTATTTT. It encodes CASSQAGLDVPLTDTQYF.

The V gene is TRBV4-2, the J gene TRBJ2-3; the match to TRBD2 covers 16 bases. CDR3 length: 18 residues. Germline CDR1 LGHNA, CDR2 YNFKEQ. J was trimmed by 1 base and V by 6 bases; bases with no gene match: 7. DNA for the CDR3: TGTGCCAGCAGGCAGGGACTAGCGGGAGGGCCGGGCACAGATACGCAGTATTTT. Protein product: CASRQGLAGGPGTDTQYF.

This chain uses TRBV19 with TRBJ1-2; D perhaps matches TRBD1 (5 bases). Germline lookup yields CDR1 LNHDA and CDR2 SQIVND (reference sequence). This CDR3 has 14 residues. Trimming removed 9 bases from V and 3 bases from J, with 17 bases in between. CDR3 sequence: CASRKLTEDYGYTF. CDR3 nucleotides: TGTGCCAGCCGTAAATTGACAGAAGACTATGGCTACACCTTC.

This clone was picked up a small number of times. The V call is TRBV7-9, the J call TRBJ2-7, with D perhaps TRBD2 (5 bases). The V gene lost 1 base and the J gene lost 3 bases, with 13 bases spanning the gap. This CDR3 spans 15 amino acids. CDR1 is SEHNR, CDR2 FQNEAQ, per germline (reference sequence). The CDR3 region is CASSLVSGYRYEQYF. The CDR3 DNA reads TGTGCCAGCAGCTTAGTATCGGGATACCGCTACGAGCAGTACTTC.